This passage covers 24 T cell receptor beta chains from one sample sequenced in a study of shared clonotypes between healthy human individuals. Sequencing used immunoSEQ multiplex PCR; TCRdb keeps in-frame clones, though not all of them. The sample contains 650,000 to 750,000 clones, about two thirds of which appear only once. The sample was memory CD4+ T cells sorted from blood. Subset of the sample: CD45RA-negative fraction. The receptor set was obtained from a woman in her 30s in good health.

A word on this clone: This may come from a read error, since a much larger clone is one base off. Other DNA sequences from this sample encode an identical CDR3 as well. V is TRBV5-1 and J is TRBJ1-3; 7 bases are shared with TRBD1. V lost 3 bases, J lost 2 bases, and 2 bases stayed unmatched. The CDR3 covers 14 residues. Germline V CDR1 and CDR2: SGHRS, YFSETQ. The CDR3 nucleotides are TGCGCCAGCAGCTCGGGGACAGCTGGAAACACCATATATTTT. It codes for CASSSGTAGNTIYF.

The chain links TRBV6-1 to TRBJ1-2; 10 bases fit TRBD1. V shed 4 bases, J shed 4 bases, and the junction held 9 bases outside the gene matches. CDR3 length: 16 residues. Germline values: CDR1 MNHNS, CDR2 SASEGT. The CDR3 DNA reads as TGTGCCAGCAGTGTAGCCGGGACAGGGGATTCCTATGGCTACACCTTC. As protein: CASSVAGTGDSYGYTF.

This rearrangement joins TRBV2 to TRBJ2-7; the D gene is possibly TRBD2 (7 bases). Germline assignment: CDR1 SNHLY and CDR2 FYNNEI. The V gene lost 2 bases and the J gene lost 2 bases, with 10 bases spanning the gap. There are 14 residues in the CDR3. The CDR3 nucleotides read TGTGCCAGCAGTGAATCGGGGGGCCCCTACGAGCAGTACTTC. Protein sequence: CASSESGGPYEQYF. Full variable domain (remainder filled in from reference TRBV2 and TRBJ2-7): EPEVTQTPSHQVTQMGQEVILRCVPISNHLYFYWYRQILGQKVEFLVSFYNNEISEKSEIFDDQFSVERPDGSNFTLKIRSTKLEDSAMYFCASSESGGPYEQYFGPGTRLTVT.

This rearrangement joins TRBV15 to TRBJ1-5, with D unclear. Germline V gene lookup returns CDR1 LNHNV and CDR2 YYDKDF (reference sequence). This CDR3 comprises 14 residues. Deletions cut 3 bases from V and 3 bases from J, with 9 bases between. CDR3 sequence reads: CATSRAGDNQPQHF. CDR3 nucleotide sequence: TGTGCCACCAGCAGGGCGGGCGACAATCAGCCCCAGCATTTT.

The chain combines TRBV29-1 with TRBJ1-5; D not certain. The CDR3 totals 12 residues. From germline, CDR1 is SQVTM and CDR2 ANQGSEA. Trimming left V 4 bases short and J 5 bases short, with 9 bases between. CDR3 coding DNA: TGCAGCGTTGCAGAAGCCGATCAGCCCCAGCATTTT. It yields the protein CSVAEADQPQHF.

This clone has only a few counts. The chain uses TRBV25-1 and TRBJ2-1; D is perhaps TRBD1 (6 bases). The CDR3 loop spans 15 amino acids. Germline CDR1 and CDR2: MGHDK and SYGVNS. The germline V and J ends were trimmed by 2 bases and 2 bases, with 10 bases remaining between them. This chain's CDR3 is CASSERRDTYNEQFF. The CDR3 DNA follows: TGTGCCAGCAGTGAAAGACGGGACACCTACAATGAGCAGTTCTTC.

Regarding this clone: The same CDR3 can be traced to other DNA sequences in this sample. For the CDR3, the DNA is TGTGCCAGCAGAACCGGGACAGCTAATGAAAAACTGTTTTTT. It encodes CASRTGTANEKLFF. The rearrangement links TRBV28 to TRBJ1-4; 7 bases are a match to TRBD1. CDR3 size: 14 residues. Germline loops: CDR1 MDHEN, CDR2 SYDVKM. Trimming cost V 6 bases and J 3 bases; bases outside gene matches: 4.

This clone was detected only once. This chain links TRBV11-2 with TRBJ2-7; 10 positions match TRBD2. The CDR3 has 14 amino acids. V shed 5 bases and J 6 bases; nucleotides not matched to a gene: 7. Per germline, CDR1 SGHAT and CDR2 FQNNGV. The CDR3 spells CASSASGRATEQYF. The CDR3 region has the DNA TGTGCCAGCAGCGCAAGCGGGAGGGCGACCGAGCAGTACTTC.

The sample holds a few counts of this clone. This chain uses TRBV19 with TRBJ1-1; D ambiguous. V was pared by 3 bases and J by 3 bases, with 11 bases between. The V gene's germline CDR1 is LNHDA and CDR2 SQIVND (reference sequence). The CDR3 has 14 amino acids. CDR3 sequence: CASSMRHRHTEAFF. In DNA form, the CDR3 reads TGTGCCAGTAGTATGAGGCATCGGCACACTGAAGCTTTCTTT.

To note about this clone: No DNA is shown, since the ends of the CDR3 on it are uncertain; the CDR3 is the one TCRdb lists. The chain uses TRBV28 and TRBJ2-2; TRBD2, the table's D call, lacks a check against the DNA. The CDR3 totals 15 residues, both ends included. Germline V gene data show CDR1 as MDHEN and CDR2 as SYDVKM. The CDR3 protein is CASSSSSPGSEELFF.

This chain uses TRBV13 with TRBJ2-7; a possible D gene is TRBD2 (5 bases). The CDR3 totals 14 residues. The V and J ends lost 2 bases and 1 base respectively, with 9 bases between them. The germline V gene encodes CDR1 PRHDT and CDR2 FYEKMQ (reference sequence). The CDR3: CASSLPLASYEQYF. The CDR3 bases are TGTGCCAGCAGCTTACCCCTAGCTTCCTACGAGCAGTACTTC.

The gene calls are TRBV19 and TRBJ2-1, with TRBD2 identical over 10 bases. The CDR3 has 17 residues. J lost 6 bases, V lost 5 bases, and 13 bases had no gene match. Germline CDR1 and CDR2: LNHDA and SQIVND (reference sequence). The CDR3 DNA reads TGTGCCAGTAGTCACTCCCTCGGACTAGCGGTTAGCAATGAGCAGTTCTTC. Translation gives CASSHSLGLAVSNEQFF.

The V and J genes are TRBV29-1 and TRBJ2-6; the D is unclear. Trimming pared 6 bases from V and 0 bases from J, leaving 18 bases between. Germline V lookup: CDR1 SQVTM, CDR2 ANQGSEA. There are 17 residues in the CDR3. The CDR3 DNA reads TGCAGCGTATCATCAGGCTACAGTAGCTCTGGGGCCAACGTCCTGACTTTC. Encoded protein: CSVSSGYSSSGANVLTF.

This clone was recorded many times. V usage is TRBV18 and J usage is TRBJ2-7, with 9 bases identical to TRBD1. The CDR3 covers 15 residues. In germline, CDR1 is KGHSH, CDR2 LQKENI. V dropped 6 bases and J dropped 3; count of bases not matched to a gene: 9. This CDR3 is CASSPTGTGLYEQYF. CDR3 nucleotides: TGTGCCAGCTCGCCTACCGGGACAGGGCTCTACGAGCAGTACTTC.

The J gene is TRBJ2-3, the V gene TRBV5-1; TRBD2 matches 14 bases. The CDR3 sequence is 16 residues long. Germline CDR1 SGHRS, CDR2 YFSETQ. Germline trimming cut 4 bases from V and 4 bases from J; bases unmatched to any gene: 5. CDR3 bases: TGCGCCAGCAGCAGTGCGACTAGCGGGAGGGCAGATACGCAGTATTTT. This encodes CASSSATSGRADTQYF.

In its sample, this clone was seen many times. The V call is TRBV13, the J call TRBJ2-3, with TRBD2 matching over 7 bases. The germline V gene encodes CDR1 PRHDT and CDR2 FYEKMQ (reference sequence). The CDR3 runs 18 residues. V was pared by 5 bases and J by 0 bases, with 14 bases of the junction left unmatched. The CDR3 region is CASSPGGIAGQSTDTQYF. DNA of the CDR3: TGTGCCAGCAGCCCCGGTGGTATAGCGGGCCAAAGCACAGATACGCAGTATTTT.

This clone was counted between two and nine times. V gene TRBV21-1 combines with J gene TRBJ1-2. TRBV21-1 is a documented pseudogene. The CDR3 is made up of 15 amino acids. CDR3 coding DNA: TGTGCCAGCAGCAAAGAAGTGCACCAAAGGGATGGCTACACCTTC. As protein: CASSKEVHQRDGYTF.

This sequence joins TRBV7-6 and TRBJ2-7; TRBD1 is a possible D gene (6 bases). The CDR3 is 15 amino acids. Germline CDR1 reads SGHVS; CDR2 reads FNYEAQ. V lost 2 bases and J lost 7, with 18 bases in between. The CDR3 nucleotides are TGTGCCAGCAGCTTATACGGACAGAAAGCTGGAGAGCAGTACTTC. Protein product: CASSLYGQKAGEQYF.

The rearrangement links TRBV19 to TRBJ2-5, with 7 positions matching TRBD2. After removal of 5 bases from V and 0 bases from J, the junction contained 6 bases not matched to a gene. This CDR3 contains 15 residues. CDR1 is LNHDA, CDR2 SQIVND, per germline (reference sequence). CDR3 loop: CASSGGLGDQETQYF. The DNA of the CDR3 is TGTGCCAGTAGTGGAGGACTAGGCGACCAAGAGACCCAGTACTTC.

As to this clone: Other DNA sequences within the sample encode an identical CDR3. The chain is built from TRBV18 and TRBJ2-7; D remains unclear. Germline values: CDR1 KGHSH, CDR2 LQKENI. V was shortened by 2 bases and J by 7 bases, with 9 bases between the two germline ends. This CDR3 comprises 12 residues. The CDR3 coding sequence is TGTGCCAGCTCACCAGGCCGTTTTGAGCAGTACTTC. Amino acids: CASSPGRFEQYF.

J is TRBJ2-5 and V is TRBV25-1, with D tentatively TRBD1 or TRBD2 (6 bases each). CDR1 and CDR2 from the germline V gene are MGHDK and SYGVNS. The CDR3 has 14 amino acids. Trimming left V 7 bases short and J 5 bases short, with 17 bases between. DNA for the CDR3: TGTGCCAGCACCTCTTCTGGGGGGCGGGAGACCCAGTACTTC. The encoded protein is CASTSSGGRETQYF.

The CDR3 is CATQGGFYEQYF. CDR3 coding DNA: TGTGCCACCCAGGGTGGTTTCTACGAGCAGTACTTC. This chain joins TRBV6-6 and TRBJ2-7; tentatively, D is TRBD1 (5 bases). V was shortened by 10 bases and J by 3 bases, with 13 bases between the two germline ends. CDR3 length: 12 residues. Germline assignment: CDR1 MNHNY and CDR2 SVGAGI (reference sequence).

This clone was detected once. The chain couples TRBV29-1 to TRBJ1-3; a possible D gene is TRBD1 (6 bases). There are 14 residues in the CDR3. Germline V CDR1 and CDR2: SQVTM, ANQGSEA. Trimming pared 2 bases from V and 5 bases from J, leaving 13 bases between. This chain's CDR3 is CSVERGATRNTIYF. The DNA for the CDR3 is TGCAGCGTTGAACGGGGGGCCACTAGAAACACCATATATTTT.

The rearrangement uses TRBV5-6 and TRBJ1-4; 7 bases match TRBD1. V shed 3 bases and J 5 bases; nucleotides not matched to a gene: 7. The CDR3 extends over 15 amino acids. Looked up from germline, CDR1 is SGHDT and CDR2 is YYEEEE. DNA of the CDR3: TGTGCCAGCAGCTCCAACACAGGGGCAAATGAAAAACTGTTTTTT. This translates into CASSSNTGANEKLFF.